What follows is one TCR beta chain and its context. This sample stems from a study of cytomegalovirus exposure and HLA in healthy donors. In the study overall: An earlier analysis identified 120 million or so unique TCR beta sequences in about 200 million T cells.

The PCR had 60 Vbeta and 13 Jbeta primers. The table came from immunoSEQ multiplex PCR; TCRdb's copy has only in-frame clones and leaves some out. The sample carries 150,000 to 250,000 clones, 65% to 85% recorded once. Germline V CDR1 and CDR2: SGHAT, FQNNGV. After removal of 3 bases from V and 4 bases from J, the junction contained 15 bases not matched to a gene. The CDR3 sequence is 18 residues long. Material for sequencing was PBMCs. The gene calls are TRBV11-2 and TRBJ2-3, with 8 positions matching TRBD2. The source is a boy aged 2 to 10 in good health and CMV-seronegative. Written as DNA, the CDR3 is TGTGCCAGCAGCTTGCGAGGATCGGGACTAGTAAGGTCAGATACGCAGTATTTT. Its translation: CASSLRGSGLVRSDTQYF.